The rows below give T cell receptor beta chains drawn from one sample of a study of blood T cell repertoires in COVID-19. The protocol was immunoSEQ multiplex PCR, while the TCRdb copy is restricted to in-frame clones and leaves out a portion. The sample lists a few hundred thousand clones; approximately 89% were seen once. Specimen: peripheral blood. The receptors were gathered from a man aged 35 to 55 who had recovered from COVID-19. Both conserved end residues are part of each CDR3. The D gene is left open where the match is weak. Size tells how often a clone was seen (once, few, many) or the class of an expanded clone, and some rows leave it out.

j_call	d_call	cdr3_length	clone_size	v_call	cdr3_nt	cdr3_aa
TRBJ1-5	-	18	-	TRBV4-2	TGTGCCAGCAGCCAAGACGTTCCTACCCTGGACACCGGGCAGCCCCAGCATTTT	CASSQDVPTLDTGQPQHF
TRBJ2-7	-	13	once	TRBV12-3/TRBV12-4	TGTGCCAGCAGCACCCCGCGTTCCTACGAGCAGTACTTC	CASSTPRSYEQYF
TRBJ2-1	TRBD2	15	-	TRBV9	TGTGCCAGCAGCGTAGCTGGGACTAGCGAGGGTGAGCAGTTCTTC	CASSVAGTSEGEQFF
TRBJ1-2	TRBD1	15	-	TRBV27	TGTGCCAGCAGTCGAACAGGGGGCAATAACTATGGCTACACCTTC	CASSRTGGNNYGYTF
TRBJ1-5	-	13	-	TRBV7-2	TGTGCCAGCAGCTTAGCGCCCACTGAGCCCCAGCATTTT	CASSLAPTEPQHF
TRBJ2-1	-	13	once	TRBV6-5	TGTGCCAGCAGCGCCGAGCCACACAATGAGCAGTTCTTC	CASSAEPHNEQFF
TRBJ2-1	TRBD2	17	once	TRBV3-1/TRBV3-2	TGTGCCAGCAGCCAAGATAGGCTAGCGGGACCCTACAATGAGCAGTTCTTC	CASSQDRLAGPYNEQFF
TRBJ2-1	TRBD2	12	-	TRBV18	TGTGCCAGCTCACCAGGAGGCGGGGGGCAGTTCTTC	CASSPGGGGQFF
TRBJ1-5	TRBD1	14	once	TRBV2	TGTGCCAGCAGTGTACGACAGGGGAATCAGCCCCAGCATTTT	CASSVRQGNQPQHF
TRBJ1-5	TRBD1	14	few	TRBV6-5	TGTGCCAGCAGCTTGGACAGGGGAGGGCAGCCCCAGCATTTT	CASSLDRGGQPQHF
TRBJ1-4	TRBD1	13	-	TRBV30	TGTGCCTGGAGTCGGCAGGGGGAAGAAAAACTGTTTTTT	CAWSRQGEEKLFF
TRBJ2-5	TRBD2	15	-	TRBV27	TGTGCCAGCAGTTTTTACAGCGGGAGTATAGAGACCCAGTACTTC	CASSFYSGSIETQYF
TRBJ1-1	-	15	-	TRBV5-4	TGTGCCAGCAGCTTGGAGGTTAGGGGCTCCACTGAAGCTTTCTTT	CASSLEVRGSTEAFF
TRBJ1-1	TRBD1	12	-	TRBV12-3/TRBV12-4	TGTGCCAGCTTCAACAGGGGAACCGAAGCTTTCTTT	CASFNRGTEAFF
TRBJ2-2	TRBD2	19	-	TRBV7-9	TGTGCCAGCAGTTCTCTTTGGACCGGGATAGCGGGGGAAGCCGGGGAGCTGTTTTTT	CASSSLWTGIAGEAGELFF
TRBJ2-1	-	14	-	TRBV21-1	TGTGCCAGCAGCAACGTAGGGGTTTTCGATGAGCAGTTCTTC	CASSNVGVFDEQFF
TRBJ2-3	-	16	-	TRBV5-1	TGCGCCAGCAGCTCAGCCGGGACTCCAGCCCCCCCTGCGCAGTATTTT	CASSSAGTPAPPAQYF
TRBJ1-1	TRBD1	14	-	TRBV11-2	TGTGCCAGCAGCCGGGACAGGGGGGGCACTGAAGCTTTCTTT	CASSRDRGGTEAFF
TRBJ2-7	-	14	few	TRBV5-1	TGCGCCAGCAGTCGGGTCCCGGGGGCCTACGAGCAGTACTTC	CASSRVPGAYEQYF
TRBJ2-7	TRBD2	16	-	TRBV7-6	TGTGCCAGCAGCCCTCTAGCGGGGGGAGAAACCTACGAGCAGTACTTC	CASSPLAGGETYEQYF
TRBJ2-7	TRBD1	15	-	TRBV7-9	TGTGCCAGCAGCTTGAAGACAGGGGAGTCCTACGAGCAGTACTTC	CASSLKTGESYEQYF
TRBJ1-6	TRBD1	14	-	TRBV27	TGTGCCAGCAGTTATCGGGACAGCGCTTCACCCCTCCACTTT	CASSYRDSASPLHF
TRBJ2-1	TRBD2	17	-	TRBV9	TGTGCCAGCAGCGAGGGAGGGTTTAGCGGGGGGGCGTCTGAGCAGTTCTTC	CASSEGGFSGGASEQFF
TRBJ2-6	-	16	-	TRBV18	TGTGCCAGCTCACCAACAGGTTATTCTGGGGCCAACGTCCTGACTTTC	CASSPTGYSGANVLTF
TRBJ1-2	TRBD1	15	-	TRBV11-2	TGTGCCAGCAGCTTAGTGGGGCAGGGGGGCAGTGGCTACACCTTC	CASSLVGQGGSGYTF
TRBJ1-1	-	15	-	TRBV6-5	TGTGCCAGCACCCTCGACTCGACCCCGAACACTGAAGCTTTCTTT	CASTLDSTPNTEAFF
TRBJ2-7	TRBD1	13	-	TRBV7-9	TGTGCCAGCAGCTCCCGGACAGGCTACGAGCAGTACTTC	CASSSRTGYEQYF
TRBJ1-3	TRBD1	16	-	TRBV5-1	TGCGCCAGCAGCTTGGCACAGGGGGCCTCTGGAAACACCATATATTTT	CASSLAQGASGNTIYF
TRBJ1-2	TRBD1	15	-	TRBV27	TGTGCCAGCAGTCCGTCAGGGGGAAGGGATTATGGCTACACCTTC	CASSPSGGRDYGYTF
TRBJ1-6	TRBD1	15	-	TRBV19	TGTGCCAGTAGTATGGTCGGACAGGGACAATCACCCCTCCACTTT	CASSMVGQGQSPLHF
TRBJ2-1	TRBD1	15	-	TRBV6-2/TRBV6-3	TGTGCCAGCAGTTTCGGGACAGGGAGGCACAATGAGCAGTTCTTC	CASSFGTGRHNEQFF
TRBJ1-5	TRBD1	14	many	TRBV5-4	TGTGCCAGCAGCTTACAGGGGTCCAATCAGCCCCAGCATTTT	CASSLQGSNQPQHF
TRBJ2-2	-	15	once	TRBV30	TGTGCCTGTCGTCACAGGGCCCAGGGGACCGGGGAGCTGTTTTTT	CACRHRAQGTGELFF
TRBJ1-3	-	14	-	TRBV14	TGTGCCAGCAGCCAAGTCCGGCGCAGGAACACCATATATTTT	CASSQVRRRNTIYF
TRBJ1-5	TRBD1	14	-	TRBV30	TGTGCCTGGAGTTCCGGGACAGGAGATCAGCCCCAGCATTTT	CAWSSGTGDQPQHF
TRBJ2-4	TRBD1	16	-	TRBV19	TGTGCCAGTAGTACCCCGGGACAGGGGGGCAAAAACATTCAGTACTTC	CASSTPGQGGKNIQYF
TRBJ1-3	TRBD1	15	-	TRBV3-1/TRBV3-2	TGTGCCAGCAGACTAACCAATACCCACAGGGGCCCCATATATTTT	CASRLTNTHRGPIYF
TRBJ2-4	-	15	-	TRBV5-1	TGCGCCAGCAGCTTCCACAGAAAATTTCCCTCAAGCCAGTACTTC	CASSFHRKFPSSQYF
TRBJ2-1	-	18	once	TRBV27	TGTGCCAGCAGTTTAGAGGGCCTAGGGTCGCGGCCCGGCAATGAGCAGTTCTTC	CASSLEGLGSRPGNEQFF
TRBJ1-4	-	14	-	TRBV2	TGTGCCAGCAGTCCAAAAGGGGTCTCAGAAAAACTGTTTTTT	CASSPKGVSEKLFF
TRBJ1-1	-	15	-	TRBV7-2	TGTGCCAGCAGCAGTACCCGGGGAGTGAACACTGAAGCTTTCTTT	CASSSTRGVNTEAFF
TRBJ1-1	-	13	few	TRBV9	TGTGCCAGCAGCAAGGTTACAGGGATGGAAGCTTTCTTT	CASSKVTGMEAFF
TRBJ2-5	TRBD2	15	-	TRBV9	TGTGCCAGCAGCTTTGGGACTAGCGGGAGGGAGACCCAGTACTTC	CASSFGTSGRETQYF
TRBJ1-2	TRBD1	15	-	TRBV25-1	TGTGCCAGCAGAGGGACGGGACAGAAAAACTATGGCTACACCTTC	CASRGTGQKNYGYTF
TRBJ1-1	-	13	-	TRBV9	TGTGCCAGCAGTCAGATCCCGAACACTGAAGCTTTCTTT	CASSQIPNTEAFF